The 8 T cell receptor beta chains listed next were all sequenced from one sample in a study of blood T cells in healthy people across ages. Using a J-beta primer mix together with a sample-barcoded 5' primer, a second PCR was run for about 6 to 12 cycles. One entry per CDR3 protein, called by TCRdb with MiXCR from the 5' RACE reads. The sample shows 850,000 or so distinct CDR3 sequences, around 30% of them seen only once. Sequenced material: blood. Every receptor here comes from a woman older than 75 in good health.

The chain uses TRBV3-1 and TRBJ1-2, with a weak D call TRBD1 (5 bases). The length of the CDR3 is 14 residues. Per germline, CDR1 LGHDT and CDR2 YNNKEL (reference sequence). V lost 4 bases and J lost 4, with 13 bases in between. CDR3 loop: CASSPPVGAYGYTF. DNA for the CDR3: TGTGCCAGCAGCCCCCCTGTAGGGGCCTATGGCTACACCTTC.

This clonotype was recorded many times. The chain joins TRBV20-1 to TRBJ1-2; D possibly corresponds to TRBD1 (6 bases). The germline V gene encodes CDR1 DFQATT and CDR2 SNEGSKA (reference sequence). The V end was cut by 1 base, the J end by 7 bases, with 19 bases between. CDR3 length: 15 amino acids. This CDR3 reads CSARVRVGGAPGYTF. DNA for the CDR3: TGCAGTGCTAGAGTTCGCGTAGGGGGGGCGCCTGGCTACACCTTC.

This clonotype was seen ten or more times. The rearrangement joins TRBV4-3 to TRBJ2-1, with D possibly matching TRBD1 (5 bases). Per the germline V gene, CDR1 is LGHNA and CDR2 is YSLEER. V dropped 0 bases and J dropped 7 bases, with 13 bases sitting between them. The CDR3 length is 15 residues. The CDR3 loop is CASSQEDKLGNEQFF. The CDR3 DNA follows: TGCGCCAGCAGCCAAGAGGACAAGCTCGGGAATGAGCAGTTCTTC.

There are a few counts of this clonotype. The chain carries TRBV6-6 and TRBJ1-4; no firm D call. CDR3 size: 15 residues. Germline-derived CDR1 and CDR2 are MNHNY and SVGAGI (reference sequence). The ends were cut back, 2 bases at V and 10 bases at J, with 17 bases in the middle. The chain's CDR3 is CASSYRDRESGKLFF. The DNA of the CDR3 is TGTGCCAGCAGTTACCGGGATAGGGAGTCCGGAAAACTGTTTTTT.

This sequence joins TRBV5-1 and TRBJ1-1; D is unresolved. Germline-derived CDR1 and CDR2 are SGHRS and YFSETQ. Trimming removed 4 bases at V and 4 bases at J, with 14 bases between. The CDR3 spans 14 residues. In DNA form, the CDR3 reads TGCGCCAGCAGCATAACGACACAGATCACTGAAGCTTTCTTT. It translates to CASSITTQITEAFF. Supplemented by reference TRBV5-1 and TRBJ1-1, the full variable domain reads KAGVTQTPRYLIKTRGQQVTLSCSPISGHRSVSWYQQTPGQGLQFLFEYFSETQRNKGNFPGRFSGRQFSNSRSEMNVSTLELGDSALYLCASSITTQITEAFFGQGTRLTVV.

With regard to this clonotype: A much larger clonotype is one base distant, so this may be a read error. The genes are TRBV7-2 and TRBJ1-6; D remains unclear. The germline CDR1 and CDR2 sequences are SGHTA and FQGNSA. The CDR3 contains 13 residues. Here the CDR3 reads CASSLGEYSPPHF. In nucleotides, the CDR3 is TGTGCCAGCAGCTTAGGAGAGTATTCACCCCCCCACTTT.

At least ten counts were recorded for this clonotype. The chain uses TRBV7-2 and TRBJ2-3; TRBD2 is a possible D gene (7 bases). Between the trimmed V and J ends, which lost 5 bases and 5 bases, there was a span of 17 bases. Germline V gene data show CDR1 as SGHTA and CDR2 as FQGNSA. This CDR3 contains 15 residues. CDR3 nucleotides: TGTGCCAGCAGCCCCCTAAGGGGGGGAAGAGATACGCAGTATTTT. Protein: CASSPLRGGRDTQYF. Based on the CDR3 plus reference TRBV7-2 and TRBJ2-3, the full variable domain is GAGVSQSPSNKVTEKGKDVELRCDPISGHTALYWYRQSLGQGLEFLIYFQGNSAPDKSGLPSDRFSAERTGGSVSTLTIQRTQQEDSAVYLCASSPLRGGRDTQYFGPGTRLTVL.

This clonotype has more than one count but fewer than ten. The rearrangement joins TRBV21-1 to TRBJ1-5. TRBV21-1 is recorded as a pseudogene. The CDR3 has 14 residues. DNA for the CDR3: TGTGCCAGCAGCAAACCCTCTGCTAGTCAGCCCCAGCATTTT. This sequence encodes CASSKPSASQPQHF.